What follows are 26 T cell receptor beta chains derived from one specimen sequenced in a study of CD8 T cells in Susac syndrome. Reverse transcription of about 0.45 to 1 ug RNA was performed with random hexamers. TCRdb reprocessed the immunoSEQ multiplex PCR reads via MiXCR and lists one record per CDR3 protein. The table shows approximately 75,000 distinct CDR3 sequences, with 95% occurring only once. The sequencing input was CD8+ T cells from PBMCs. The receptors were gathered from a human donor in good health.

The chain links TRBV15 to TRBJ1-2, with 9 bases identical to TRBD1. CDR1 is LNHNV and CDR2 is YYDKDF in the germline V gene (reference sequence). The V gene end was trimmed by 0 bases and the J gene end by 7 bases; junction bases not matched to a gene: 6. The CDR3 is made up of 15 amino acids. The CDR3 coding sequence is TGTGCCACCAGCAGAGATCTCGGGGACAGGGTTGGCTACACCTTC. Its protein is CATSRDLGDRVGYTF.

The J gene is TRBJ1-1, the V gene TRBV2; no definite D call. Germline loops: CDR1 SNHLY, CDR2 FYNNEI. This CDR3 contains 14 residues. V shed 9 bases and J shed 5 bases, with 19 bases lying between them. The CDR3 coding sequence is TGTGCCAGGGGAGAAAGACCCCAAGGAACTGAAGCTTTCTTT. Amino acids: CARGERPQGTEAFF.

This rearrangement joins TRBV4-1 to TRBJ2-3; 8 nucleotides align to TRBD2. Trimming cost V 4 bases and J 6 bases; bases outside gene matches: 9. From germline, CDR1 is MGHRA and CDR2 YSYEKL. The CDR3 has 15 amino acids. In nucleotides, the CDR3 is TGCGCCAGCAGCCTTCTAGCGGGCCCGCAGGATACGCAGTATTTT. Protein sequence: CASSLLAGPQDTQYF.

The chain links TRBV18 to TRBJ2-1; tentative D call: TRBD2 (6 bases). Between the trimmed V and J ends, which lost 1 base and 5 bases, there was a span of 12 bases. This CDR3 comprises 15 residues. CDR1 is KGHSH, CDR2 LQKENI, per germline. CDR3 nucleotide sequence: TGTGCCAGCTCACCACATGGAGGGGACCACAATGAGCAGTTCTTC. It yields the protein CASSPHGGDHNEQFF.

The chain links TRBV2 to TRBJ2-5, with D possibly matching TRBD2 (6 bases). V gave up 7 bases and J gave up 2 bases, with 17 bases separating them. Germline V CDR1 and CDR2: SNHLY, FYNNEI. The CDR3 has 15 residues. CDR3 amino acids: CASMGGRRYQETQYF. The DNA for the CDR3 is TGTGCCAGCATGGGGGGACGTAGATATCAAGAGACCCAGTACTTC.

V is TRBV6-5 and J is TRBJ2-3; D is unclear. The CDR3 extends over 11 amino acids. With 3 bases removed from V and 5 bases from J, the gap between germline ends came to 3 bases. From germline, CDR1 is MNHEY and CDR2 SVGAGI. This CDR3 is CASSYLDTQYF. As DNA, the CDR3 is TGTGCCAGCAGTTATTTAGATACGCAGTATTTT.

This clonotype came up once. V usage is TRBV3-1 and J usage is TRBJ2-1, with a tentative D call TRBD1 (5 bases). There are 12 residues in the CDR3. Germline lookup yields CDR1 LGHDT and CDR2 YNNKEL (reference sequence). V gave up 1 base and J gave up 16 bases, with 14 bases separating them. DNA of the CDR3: TGTGCCAGCAGCCAAGGTCAGGGCGAGCGTTTCTTC. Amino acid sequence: CASSQGQGERFF.

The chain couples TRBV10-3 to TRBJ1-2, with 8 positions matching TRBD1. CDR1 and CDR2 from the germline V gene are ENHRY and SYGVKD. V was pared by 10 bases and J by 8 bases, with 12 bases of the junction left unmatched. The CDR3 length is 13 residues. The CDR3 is CATWTGQGVGYTF. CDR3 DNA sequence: TGTGCCACATGGACAGGGCAAGGTGTAGGCTACACCTTC.

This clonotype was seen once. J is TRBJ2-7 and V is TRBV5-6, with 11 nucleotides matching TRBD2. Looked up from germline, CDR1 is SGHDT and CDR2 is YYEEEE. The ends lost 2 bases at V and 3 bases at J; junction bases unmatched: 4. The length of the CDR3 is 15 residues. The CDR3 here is CASSLPSGGLYEQYF. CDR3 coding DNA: TGTGCCAGCAGCTTACCTAGCGGGGGGCTCTACGAGCAGTACTTC.

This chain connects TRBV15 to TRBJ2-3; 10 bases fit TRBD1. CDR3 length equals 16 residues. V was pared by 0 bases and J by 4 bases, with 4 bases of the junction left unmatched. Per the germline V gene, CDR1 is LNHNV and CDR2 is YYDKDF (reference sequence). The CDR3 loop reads CATSREGGQGADTQYF. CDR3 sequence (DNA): TGTGCCACCAGCAGAGAAGGAGGACAGGGGGCAGATACGCAGTATTTT.

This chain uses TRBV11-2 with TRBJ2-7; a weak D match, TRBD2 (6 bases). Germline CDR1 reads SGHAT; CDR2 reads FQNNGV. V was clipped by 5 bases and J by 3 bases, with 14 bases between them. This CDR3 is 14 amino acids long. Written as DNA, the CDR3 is TGTGCCAGCAGCCCTTCACCGGGAGTCTACGAGCAGTACTTC. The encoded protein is CASSPSPGVYEQYF.

CDR3 residues: CASSLIAGDGYTF. The DNA for the CDR3 is TGCGCCAGCAGCTTGATCGCAGGCGATGGCTACACCTTC. The chain couples TRBV5-1 to TRBJ1-2; D unresolved. The CDR3 sequence is 13 residues long. Germline CDR1 and CDR2: SGHRS and YFSETQ. V was pared by 1 base and J by 6 bases, with 10 bases between.

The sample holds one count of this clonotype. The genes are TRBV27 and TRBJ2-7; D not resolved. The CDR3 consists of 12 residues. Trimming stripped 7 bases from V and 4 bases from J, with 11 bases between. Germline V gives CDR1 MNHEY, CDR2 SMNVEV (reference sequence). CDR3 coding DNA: TGTGCCAGCATTAGTCCCGGGTACGAGCAGTACTTC. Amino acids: CASISPGYEQYF.

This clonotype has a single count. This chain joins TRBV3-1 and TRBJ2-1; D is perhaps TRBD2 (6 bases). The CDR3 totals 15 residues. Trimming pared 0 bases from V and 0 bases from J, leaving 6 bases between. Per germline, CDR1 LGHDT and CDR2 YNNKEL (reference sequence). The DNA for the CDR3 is TGTGCCAGCAGCCAAGAGGACTACTCCTACAATGAGCAGTTCTTC. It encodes CASSQEDYSYNEQFF.

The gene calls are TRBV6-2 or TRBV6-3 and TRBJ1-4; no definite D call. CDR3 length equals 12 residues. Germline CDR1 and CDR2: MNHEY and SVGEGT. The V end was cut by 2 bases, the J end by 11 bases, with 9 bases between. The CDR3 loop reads CASSYSEPKLFF. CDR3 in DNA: TGTGCCAGCAGTTACAGCGAGCCGAAACTGTTTTTT.

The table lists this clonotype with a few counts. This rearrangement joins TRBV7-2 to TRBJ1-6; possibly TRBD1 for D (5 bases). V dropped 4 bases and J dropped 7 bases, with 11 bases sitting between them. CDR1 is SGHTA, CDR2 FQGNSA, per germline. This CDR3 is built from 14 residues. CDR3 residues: CASSSGVWNSPLHF. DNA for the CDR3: TGTGCCAGCAGCTCGGGGGTCTGGAATTCACCCCTCCACTTT.

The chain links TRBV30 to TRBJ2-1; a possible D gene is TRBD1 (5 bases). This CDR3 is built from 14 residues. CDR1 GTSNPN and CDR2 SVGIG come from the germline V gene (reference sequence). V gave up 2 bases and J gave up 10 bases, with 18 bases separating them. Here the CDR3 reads CAWSPTGLAGEQFF. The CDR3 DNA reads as TGTGCCTGGAGTCCTACAGGCCTCGCAGGGGAGCAGTTCTTC. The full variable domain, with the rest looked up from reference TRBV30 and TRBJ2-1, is SQTIHQWPATLVQPVGSPLSLECTVEGTSNPNLYWYRQAAGRGLQLLFYSVGIGQISSEVPQNLSASRPQDRQFILSSKKLLLSDSGFYLCAWSPTGLAGEQFFGPGTRLTVL.

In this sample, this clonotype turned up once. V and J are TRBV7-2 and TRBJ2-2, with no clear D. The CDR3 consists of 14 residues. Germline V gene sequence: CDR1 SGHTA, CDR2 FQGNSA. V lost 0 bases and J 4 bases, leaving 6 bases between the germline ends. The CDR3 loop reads CASSLAQFTGELFF. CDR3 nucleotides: TGTGCCAGCAGCTTAGCTCAGTTCACCGGGGAGCTGTTTTTT.

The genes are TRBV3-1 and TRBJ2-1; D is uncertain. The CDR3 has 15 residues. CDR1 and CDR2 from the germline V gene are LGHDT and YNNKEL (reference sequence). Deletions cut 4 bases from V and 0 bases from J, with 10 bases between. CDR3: CASSPVRISYNEQFF. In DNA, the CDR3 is TGTGCCAGCAGCCCGGTAAGGATCTCCTACAATGAGCAGTTCTTC.

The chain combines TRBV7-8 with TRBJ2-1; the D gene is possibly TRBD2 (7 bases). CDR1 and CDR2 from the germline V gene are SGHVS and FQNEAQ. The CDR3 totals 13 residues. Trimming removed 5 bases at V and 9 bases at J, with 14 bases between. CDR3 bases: TGTGCCAGCAGCGGTGGGGGGGGCCGTGAGCAGTTCTTC. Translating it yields CASSGGGGREQFF.

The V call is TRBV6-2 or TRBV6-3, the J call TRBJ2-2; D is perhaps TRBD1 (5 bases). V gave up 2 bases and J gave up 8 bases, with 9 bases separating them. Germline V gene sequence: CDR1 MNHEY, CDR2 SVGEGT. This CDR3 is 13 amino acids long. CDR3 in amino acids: CASSYAGNGELFF. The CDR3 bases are TGTGCCAGCAGTTACGCAGGGAATGGGGAGCTGTTTTTT.

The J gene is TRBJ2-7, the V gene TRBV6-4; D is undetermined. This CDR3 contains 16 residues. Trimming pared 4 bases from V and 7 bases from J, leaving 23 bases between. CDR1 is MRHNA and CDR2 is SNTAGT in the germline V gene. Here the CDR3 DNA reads TGTGCCAGCAGTGGCAACTCGTTTTACCAGGCATGGGAGCAGTACGTC. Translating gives CASSGNSFYQAWEQYV.

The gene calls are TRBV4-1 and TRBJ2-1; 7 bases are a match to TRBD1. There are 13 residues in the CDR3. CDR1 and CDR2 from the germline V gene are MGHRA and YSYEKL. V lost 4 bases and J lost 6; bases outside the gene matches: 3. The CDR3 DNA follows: TGCGCCAGCAGCCCGGGACAGACCAATGAGCAGTTCTTC. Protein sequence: CASSPGQTNEQFF.

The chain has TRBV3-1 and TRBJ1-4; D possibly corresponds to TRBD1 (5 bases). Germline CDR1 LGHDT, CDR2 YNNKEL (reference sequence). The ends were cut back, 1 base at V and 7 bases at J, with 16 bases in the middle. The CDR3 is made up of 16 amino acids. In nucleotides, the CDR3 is TGTGCCAGCAGCCAAGGCTCCGGGGACCTAGCTGAAAAACTGTTTTTT. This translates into CASSQGSGDLAEKLFF.

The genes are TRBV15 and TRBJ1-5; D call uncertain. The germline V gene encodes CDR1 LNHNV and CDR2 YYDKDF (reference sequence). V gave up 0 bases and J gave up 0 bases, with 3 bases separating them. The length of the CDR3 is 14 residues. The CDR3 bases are TGTGCCACCAGCAGAGATTCTAGCAATCAGCCCCAGCATTTT. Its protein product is CATSRDSSNQPQHF.

The chain's CDR3 is CASSLARGPNQPQHF. The CDR3 DNA follows: TGTGCCAGCAGCTTAGCGCGGGGCCCCAATCAGCCCCAGCATTTT. The genes are TRBV7-9 and TRBJ1-5; tentatively, D is TRBD1 (5 bases). Germline assignment: CDR1 SEHNR and CDR2 FQNEAQ (reference sequence). The V gene lost 0 bases and the J gene lost 3 bases, with 9 bases spanning the gap. CDR3 length: 15 residues.